This record covers a single T cell receptor (beta chain). Antigen: not known. Germline CDR1 SGDLS, CDR2 YYNGEE. The CDR3 totals 15 residues. The V segment lost 4 bases and the J segment 5 bases; nucleotides outside the gene matches: 11. These data come from a study of cytomegalovirus exposure and HLA in healthy donors. In the PCR, 60 Vbeta and 13 Jbeta primers were used. Measured with immunoSEQ multiplex PCR; TCRdb has only the in-frame clones, and not every one. The sample lists fewer than 45,000 clones; about three quarters were seen once. General study results and limits: A later analysis showed HLA-associated TCR beta chains outstripping equally common others in clonal expansion. There were some V segments, including TRBV6-2 and TRBV6-3, excluded as indistinguishable.

The rearrangement links TRBV9 to TRBJ1-1; 7 nucleotides line up with TRBD1. This TCR derives from a woman aged 25-40 years in good health and CMV-seronegative. Sample: PBMCs. The CDR3 DNA sequence: TGTGCCAGCAGCCCCCAGGGGGAGTCGAGAACTGAAGCTTTCTTT. This translates into CASSPQGESRTEAFF.